A selection of T cell receptor beta chains follows, all from one sample in a study of blood T cell repertoires in COVID-19. Here immunoSEQ multiplex PCR was the method, and the copy in TCRdb shows in-frame clones only, minus some. The sample lists around 270,000 clones, approximately 90% seen once, with less than 5% in the top ten. The sample comprised peripheral blood. These receptors came from a man in his 60s who had recovered from COVID-19. The CDR3 runs from the conserved cysteine through the conserved F or W. The D gene is left open where the match is weak. Rows may omit the clone size; those that give it use once, few, many or a size class.

clone size	V gene	D gene	J gene	CDR3 DNA	CDR3 protein
.	TRBV19	TRBD1	TRBJ2-1	TGTGCCAGTAGTACTCGCGGGACAGGTGGAAAGGAGCAGTTCTTC	CASSTRGTGGKEQFF
few	TRBV6-2/TRBV6-3	.	TRBJ1-1	TGTGCCAGCAGTTACAATCGGCTGGGAGATCCGGCTTTCTTT	CASSYNRLGDPAFF
.	TRBV6-2/TRBV6-3	TRBD1	TRBJ2-2	TGTGCCAGCAGTTTGACAGGGATCGGGGAGCTGTTTTTT	CASSLTGIGELFF
once	TRBV6-5	.	TRBJ1-5	TGTGCCAGCAGTTACTCGATACAGTCCAATCAGCCCCAGCATTTT	CASSYSIQSNQPQHF
.	TRBV3-1/TRBV3-2	TRBD1	TRBJ1-4	TGTGCCAGCAGCCAAGATAGGACAGGGGTGAATGAAAAACTGTTTTTT	CASSQDRTGVNEKLFF
.	TRBV11-2	TRBD1	TRBJ1-1	TGTGCCAGCAGCCCGGGACAGGGACTGAACACTGAAGCTTTCTTT	CASSPGQGLNTEAFF
.	TRBV7-7	.	TRBJ2-7	TGTGCTAGCAGTTTGTCACAGGCCTCCTACGAGCAGTACTTC	CASSLSQASYEQYF
.	TRBV6-1	TRBD2	TRBJ2-3	TGTGCCAGCAGTGATGGGGGGGGCACAGATACGCAGTATTTT	CASSDGGGTDTQYF
.	TRBV2	.	TRBJ2-6	TGTGCCAGCAGTGAAACGGCAGGATACTCTGGGGCCAACGTCCTGACTTTC	CASSETAGYSGANVLTF
.	TRBV4-1	TRBD2	TRBJ2-1	TGCGCCAGCAGCGGACGGACTAGCCGCTCCTACAATGAGCAGTTCTTC	CASSGRTSRSYNEQFF